This T cell receptor (beta chain) was sequenced for a study of T cells in Graves' hyperthyroidism and ophthalmopathy. Findings of the study overall: Most thyroid clonotypes with frequency above 0.001 were detected in blood.

Individuals with ophthalmopathy presented a Clinical Activity Score of at least 3, a NOSPECS grade of at least 4 and a duration under 3 months. Researchers barred patients who had uncontrolled infection, other autoimmune disease, pregnancy or lactation. Around 10 ml fresh peripheral blood yielded the PBMCs. Between the trimmed V and J ends, which lost 6 bases and 5 bases, there was a span of 16 bases. CDR1 MNHNY and CDR2 SVGAGI come from the germline V gene (reference sequence). The CDR3 is 14 amino acids. Ten or more counts support this clonotype. Antigen specificity is unknown. RNA transcripts gave rise to amplified TCR beta CDR3 regions. In the first-round RT-PCR of the TCR CDR3, the HTBI primer set was used. TCRdb re-analysed the multiplex PCR reads in MiXCR, keeping a single row per CDR3 protein. The repertoire has roughly 35,000 distinct CDR3 sequences, 52% of them found once; the top ten carry roughly 25%.

This clonotype was sampled from a woman aged 40 to 50 with Graves' ophthalmopathy. The material sequenced was blood. The genes are TRBV6-6 and TRBJ2-5, with D perhaps TRBD1 or TRBD2 (6 bases each). The CDR3 sequence: CASSPRGEWETQYF. The CDR3 region has the DNA TGTGCCAGCAGCCCAAGGGGGGAGTGGGAGACCCAGTACTTC.